The rows below give T cell receptor beta chains drawn from one sample of a study of blood T cell repertoires in COVID-19. Profiling relied on immunoSEQ multiplex PCR, and the TCRdb table lists in-frame clones only, not all of them. The data contain fewer than 150,000 clones, around 85% of them seen just once; the ten biggest clones take up approximately 8.7%. Sequencing was performed on peripheral blood. These receptors were taken from a man between 65 and 85 years old who had recovered from COVID-19. Each CDR3 is given with its conserved first and last residue. Fields, in order: J gene, clone size, V gene, D gene, CDR3 DNA, CDR3 protein. D genes are given only for firm matches. Clone size appears in some rows only: once, few, many, or a class for an expanded clone.

j_gene: TRBJ2-3
abundance: -
v_gene: TRBV6-2/TRBV6-3
d_gene: TRBD2
CDR3nt: TGTGCCAGCAGTTTCGACGGGGAGCGGGGTACGCAGTATTTT
CDR3aa: CASSFDGERGTQYF

j_gene: TRBJ1-4
abundance: -
v_gene: TRBV10-3
d_gene: -
CDR3nt: TGTGCCATCAGTGAGCCACCGGGACCCAGGGGAGAAAAACTGTTTTTT
CDR3aa: CAISEPPGPRGEKLFF

j_gene: TRBJ2-7
abundance: -
v_gene: TRBV2
d_gene: -
CDR3nt: TGTGCCAGCAGTGATTCCGGGACTCGAGCCTACGAGCAGTACTTC
CDR3aa: CASSDSGTRAYEQYF

j_gene: TRBJ1-4
abundance: few
v_gene: TRBV28
d_gene: -
CDR3nt: TGTGCCAGCAGTCTGGGCCCCGAGGGAAAACTGTTTTTT
CDR3aa: CASSLGPEGKLFF

j_gene: TRBJ1-2
abundance: -
v_gene: TRBV7-6
d_gene: TRBD1
CDR3nt: TGTGCCAGCAGCCCGATTCAACAGGGGAAGGGCTATGGCTACACCTTC
CDR3aa: CASSPIQQGKGYGYTF

j_gene: TRBJ1-1
abundance: -
v_gene: TRBV18
d_gene: -
CDR3nt: TGTGCCAGCTCACTCTACTGGGGAGGGGAGAACACTGAAGCTTTCTTT
CDR3aa: CASSLYWGGENTEAFF

j_gene: TRBJ1-2
abundance: -
v_gene: TRBV5-4
d_gene: TRBD1
CDR3nt: TGTGCCAGCAGGCGGACAGGGGCCCACTATGGCTACACCTTC
CDR3aa: CASRRTGAHYGYTF

j_gene: TRBJ1-1
abundance: -
v_gene: TRBV3-1/TRBV3-2
d_gene: TRBD1
CDR3nt: TGTGCCAGCAGCCGAGGGGGCGCGGGGACTGAAGCTTTCTTT
CDR3aa: CASSRGGAGTEAFF

j_gene: TRBJ1-1
abundance: -
v_gene: TRBV3-1/TRBV3-2
d_gene: -
CDR3nt: TGTGCCAGCAGCCAGAGACAGGAGAACACTGAAGCTTTCTTT
CDR3aa: CASSQRQENTEAFF

j_gene: TRBJ1-1
abundance: -
v_gene: TRBV5-1
d_gene: -
CDR3nt: TGCGCCAGCAGCCCCCGTCAGGGCCCTGAAGCTTTCTTT
CDR3aa: CASSPRQGPEAFF